The 26 T cell receptor beta chains below come from one sample, sequenced in a study of shared clonotypes between healthy human individuals. Measured with immunoSEQ multiplex PCR; TCRdb has only the in-frame clones, and not every one. In the table there are under 80,000 clones, about 61% of which are singletons. Material for sequencing was memory CD8+ T cells sorted from blood. Indicated subset: CD45RO+ cells pooled with CCR7-negative TemRA cells. The receptors were gathered from a man younger than 45 in good health.

In its sample, this clone was seen many times. This chain connects TRBV19 to TRBJ1-1; 9 bases fit TRBD1. The CDR3 is 13 residues long. From germline, CDR1 is LNHDA and CDR2 SQIVND (reference sequence). The V gene end was trimmed by 8 bases and the J gene end by 2 bases; junction bases not matched to a gene: 3. The CDR3 region has the DNA TGTGCCAGTGGGACAGGGCGTAACACTGAAGCTTTCTTT. Its protein is CASGTGRNTEAFF.

In its sample, this clone was seen a few times. The chain joins TRBV7-9 to TRBJ2-1; D gene ambiguous. The CDR3 totals 14 residues. Trimming stripped 3 bases from V and 3 bases from J, with 9 bases between. Germline V CDR1 and CDR2: SEHNR, FQNEAQ (reference sequence). The CDR3 DNA reads TGTGCCAGCAGCTTCGTCCAGTACTACAATGAGCAGTTCTTC. Translated: CASSFVQYYNEQFF.

This chain connects TRBV6-6 to TRBJ1-5; D gene ambiguous. The CDR3 extends over 16 amino acids. V shed 7 bases and J shed 7 bases, with 23 bases lying between them. CDR1 is MNHNY, CDR2 SVGAGI, per germline (reference sequence). CDR3 DNA sequence: TGTGCCAGCATGTTTGAGCCCCCTATTGAGGGCCAGCCCCAGCATTTT. This encodes CASMFEPPIEGQPQHF.

This clone came up a few times. The rearrangement links TRBV5-1 to TRBJ2-3; TRBD1 matches at 10 bases. V shed 7 bases, J shed 4 bases, and the junction held 12 bases outside the gene matches. This CDR3 comprises 16 residues. Germline V gives CDR1 SGHRS, CDR2 YFSETQ. This CDR3 is CASRLLGTGVADTQYF. CDR3 nucleotides: TGCGCCAGCCGCCTATTAGGGACAGGGGTGGCAGATACGCAGTATTTT.

The chain recombines TRBV6-1 with TRBJ2-7; 9 nucleotides match TRBD1. This CDR3 has 15 residues. J gave up 4 bases and V 6 bases, and 10 bases lay outside the gene matches. Germline CDR1 and CDR2: MNHNS and SASEGT. CDR3 coding DNA: TGTGCCAGCAGCTACGGACAGGGGTACGGATACGAGCAGTACTTC. Encoded protein: CASSYGQGYGYEQYF.

The gene calls are TRBV6-5 and TRBJ2-7; D call uncertain. Germline loops: CDR1 MNHEY, CDR2 SVGAGI. Trimming took off 8 bases at V and 2 bases at J, with 10 bases between the two ends. The CDR3 has 12 residues. The CDR3 bases are TGTGCCAGCGGAAAAGGCGCCTACGAGCAGTACTTC. Translating gives CASGKGAYEQYF.

This clone has only a few counts. V is TRBV4-3 and J is TRBJ2-6; 9 bases agree with TRBD2. In germline, CDR1 is LGHNA, CDR2 YSLEER. The CDR3 runs to 18 residues. The V gene end was trimmed by 0 bases and the J gene end by 0 bases; junction bases not matched to a gene: 3. The DNA of the CDR3 is TGCGCCAGCAGCCAAGAAGCGGGAGGCTCCTCTGGGGCCAACGTCCTGACTTTC. This translates into CASSQEAGGSSGANVLTF.

The J gene is TRBJ2-3, the V gene TRBV7-6; D unclear. CDR3 length: 13 amino acids. CDR1 is SGHVS, CDR2 FNYEAQ, per germline. Trimming removed 7 bases at V and 6 bases at J, with 14 bases between. The CDR3 sequence is CASTTSGQDTQYF. The CDR3 coding sequence is TGTGCCAGCACCACCTCGGGCCAGGATACGCAGTATTTT. Variable domain in full (rest from reference TRBV7-6 and TRBJ2-3): GAGVSQSPRYKVTKRGQDVALRCDPISGHVSLYWYRQALGQGPEFLTYFNYEAQQDKSGLPNDRFSAERPEGSISTLTIQRTEQRDSAMYRCASTTSGQDTQYFGPGTRLTVL.

This chain links TRBV7-4 with TRBJ1-4, with no clear D. The CDR3 contains 15 residues. V lost 1 base and J lost 6, with 12 bases in between. From germline, CDR1 is SGHVT and CDR2 SQSDAQ. CDR3 in amino acids: CASSLDPRPDEKLFF. CDR3 nucleotides: TGTGCCAGCAGCTTAGATCCGAGGCCGGATGAAAAACTGTTTTTT.

The V call is TRBV13, the J call TRBJ2-2; 7 nucleotides agree with TRBD2. The V and J ends lost 5 bases and 0 bases, in that order; junction bases with no gene match: 3. CDR3 size: 15 residues. CDR1 PRHDT and CDR2 FYEKMQ come from the germline V gene (reference sequence). The CDR3 region has the DNA TGTGCCAGCAGCGACGGGACTACGAACACCGGGGAGCTGTTTTTT. It is translated as CASSDGTTNTGELFF.

The chain couples TRBV7-9 to TRBJ1-1; 7 bases fit TRBD1. The CDR3 spans 15 residues. With V trimmed by 4 bases and J by 0 bases, 5 bases remained unmatched. Germline V gives CDR1 SEHNR, CDR2 FQNEAQ (reference sequence). Written as DNA, the CDR3 is TGTGCCAGCAGCTCACGGACAGGAGTGAACACTGAAGCTTTCTTT. As protein: CASSSRTGVNTEAFF.

This chain uses TRBV27 with TRBJ1-4, with 9 bases lining up with TRBD1. The V gene's germline CDR1 is MNHEY and CDR2 SMNVEV (reference sequence). This CDR3 is built from 15 residues. Trimming removed 6 bases from V and 7 bases from J; junction bases left unmatched: 9. CDR3 protein: CASRGQGLFGEKLFF. Written as DNA, the CDR3 is TGTGCCAGCAGAGGACAGGGGTTGTTTGGTGAAAAACTGTTTTTT.

V is TRBV10-1 and J is TRBJ2-7; either TRBD1 or TRBD2 may supply D (5 bases each). The CDR3 is 12 amino acids. CDR1 and CDR2 (germline): WNHNN, SYGVQD (reference sequence). The V gene lost 10 bases and the J gene lost 1 base, with 11 bases spanning the gap. The CDR3 nucleotides are TGCGCCACAGGGACCTCTTCCTACGAGCAGTACTTC. This encodes CATGTSSYEQYF.

The sample holds a few counts of this clone. This chain uses TRBV6-4 with TRBJ2-1; tentative D call: TRBD2 (6 bases). The CDR3 is made up of 13 amino acids. V shed 6 bases and J shed 7 bases, with 13 bases lying between them. CDR1 is MRHNA and CDR2 is SNTAGT in the germline V gene. CDR3 protein: CASSGREPNEQFF. The CDR3 DNA sequence: TGTGCCAGCAGCGGGCGGGAACCGAATGAGCAGTTCTTC.

By sample share, this clone is medium-sized (0.01 to 0.1%). Within the sample, other DNA sequences also encode this same CDR3. V and J are TRBV28 and TRBJ2-7; D is ambiguous. Germline loops: CDR1 MDHEN, CDR2 SYDVKM. V was trimmed by 8 bases and J by 2 bases, leaving 7 bases between them. This CDR3 contains 11 residues. CDR3 sequence (DNA): TGTGCCAGCTCATGGGCCTACGAGCAGTACTTC. Translation: CASSWAYEQYF. Supplemented by reference TRBV28 and TRBJ2-7, the full variable domain reads DVKVTQSSRYLVKRTGEKVFLECVQDMDHENMFWYRQDPGLGLRLIYFSYDVKMKEKGDIPEGYSVSREKKERFSLILESASTNQTSMYLCASSWAYEQYFGPGTRLTVT.

This chain joins TRBV10-2 and TRBJ2-7; TRBD1 matches at 8 bases. The length of the CDR3 is 12 residues. Germline V CDR1 and CDR2: WSHSY, SAAADI. With V trimmed by 8 bases and J by 3 bases, 3 bases remained unmatched. As DNA, the CDR3 is TGCGCCAGCGGCGGACAGGGCTACGAGCAGTACTTC. Its protein is CASGGQGYEQYF.

The chain employs TRBV4-1 and TRBJ2-7; D not resolved. The V and J ends lost 0 bases and 3 bases respectively, with 15 bases between them. The CDR3 is 16 amino acids. The germline gives CDR1 MGHRA, CDR2 YSYEKL. The CDR3, as DNA: TGCGCCAGCAGCCAAGAAGACCAGGCTAGTGACTACGAGCAGTACTTC. It is translated as CASSQEDQASDYEQYF.

At least ten counts were recorded for this clone. V is TRBV6-1 and J is TRBJ2-4; D ambiguous. Per the germline V gene, CDR1 is MNHNS and CDR2 is SASEGT. The CDR3 covers 13 residues. Trimming pared 0 bases from V and 7 bases from J, leaving 7 bases between. CDR3 region: CASSEAPGNIQYF. The CDR3 coding sequence is TGTGCCAGCAGTGAAGCCCCGGGCAACATTCAGTACTTC.

Here the CDR3 reads CASFRDRGRDTEAFF. CDR3 DNA: TGTGCCTCCTTCCGGGACAGGGGGCGGGACACTGAAGCTTTCTTT. The V call is TRBV2, the J call TRBJ1-1; 12 nucleotides line up with TRBD1. V gave up 11 bases and J gave up 3 bases; unmatched junction bases: 10. Per germline, CDR1 SNHLY and CDR2 FYNNEI. The CDR3 totals 15 residues.

This chain uses TRBV25-1 with TRBJ2-3, with TRBD2 matching over 7 bases. The CDR3 is 18 residues long. Germline loops: CDR1 MGHDK, CDR2 SYGVNS. The junction had 16 bases not matched to a gene; V was cut back by 5 bases and J by 2 bases. This chain's CDR3 is CASSMGRLAKSITDTQYF. For the CDR3, the DNA is TGTGCCAGCAGTATGGGCAGACTAGCAAAGTCGATCACAGATACGCAGTATTTT.

The chain carries TRBV7-6 and TRBJ1-2, with unresolved D. Germline V gene lookup returns CDR1 SGHVS and CDR2 FNYEAQ. The V and J ends lost 1 base and 0 bases respectively, with 18 bases between them. CDR3 length: 18 residues. In nucleotides, the CDR3 is TGTGCCAGCAGCTTAGGGGGTCGGCCTGGATTAGCTAACTATGGCTACACCTTC. Protein: CASSLGGRPGLANYGYTF.

This clone came up a few times. The chain is built from TRBV11-2 and TRBJ2-5; 9 bases align to TRBD2. CDR1 is SGHAT and CDR2 is FQNNGV in the germline V gene. The length of the CDR3 is 15 residues. V lost 5 bases, J lost 0 bases, and 4 bases stayed unmatched. The CDR3 sequence: CASSLQREDQETQYF. The CDR3, as DNA: TGTGCCAGCAGCCTCCAGCGGGAGGACCAAGAGACCCAGTACTTC.

Note on this clone: A much larger clone differs from this one at a single base, so this may be a read error. The gene calls are TRBV5-6 and TRBJ1-1; D might be TRBD1 (6 bases). CDR3 length: 15 amino acids. The germline V gene has CDR1 SGHDT and CDR2 YYEEEE. CDR3 sequence: CTSSLVQGRDTEAFF. The CDR3 bases are TGTACCAGCAGCTTGGTCCAGGGGAGGGATACTGAAGCTTTCTTT.

Concerning this clone itself: A far larger clone is one nucleotide away, so this likely arose from a read error. Other DNA sequences in this specimen translate into the identical CDR3. V gene TRBV6-1 combines with J gene TRBJ2-7, with 13 bases fitting TRBD2. The CDR3 extends over 15 amino acids. The V and J ends lost 1 base and 3 bases, in that order; junction bases with no gene match: 0. Per germline, CDR1 MNHNS and CDR2 SASEGT. CDR3: CASSEGTSGSYEQYF. The CDR3 bases are TGTGCCAGCAGTGAAGGGACTAGCGGGAGCTACGAGCAGTACTTC.

The chain employs TRBV18 and TRBJ2-1; 8 bases are shared with TRBD1. Trimming removed 6 bases from V and 3 bases from J; junction bases left unmatched: 7. Per the germline V gene, CDR1 is KGHSH and CDR2 is LQKENI. CDR3 size: 15 residues. The CDR3 is CASSPGQGLYNEQFF. CDR3 sequence (DNA): TGTGCCAGCTCGCCAGGACAGGGTCTCTACAATGAGCAGTTCTTC.

The chain has TRBV2 and TRBJ1-5; 9 bases line up with TRBD1. Germline V CDR1 and CDR2: SNHLY, FYNNEI. There are 18 residues in the CDR3. Trimming removed 3 bases from V and 2 bases from J; junction bases left unmatched: 11. DNA for the CDR3: TGTGCCAGCAGTGATCCACAGGGGGCGCGTAATCGCAATCAGCCCCAGCATTTT. This encodes CASSDPQGARNRNQPQHF.